This entry lists 17 T cell receptor beta chains sequenced from one sample in a study of chemoradiotherapy in HPV16-positive cancers. Some clones are missing from TCRdb's copy, which holds only in-frame ones; the method was immunoSEQ multiplex PCR. The sample records thousands of clones, about 88% being singletons. Sequenced here: tumor tissue, sampled from a patient who underwent chemoradiotherapy. These receptors all come from a human donor with HPV-associated anogenital cancer.

The chain couples TRBV18 to TRBJ2-1, with 8 bases matching TRBD2. The V gene end was trimmed by 4 bases and the J gene end by 1 base; junction bases not matched to a gene: 3. Germline assignment: CDR1 KGHSH and CDR2 LQKENI. The CDR3 is 15 amino acids. CDR3 residues: CASSLAGYSYNEQFF. CDR3 DNA: TGTGCCAGCTCACTAGCGGGGTATTCCTACAATGAGCAGTTCTTC.

This clone was seen a few times. The rearrangement joins TRBV19 to TRBJ2-7; D is undetermined. The germline V gene has CDR1 LNHDA and CDR2 SQIVND (reference sequence). The V gene lost 3 bases and the J gene lost 3 bases, with 9 bases spanning the gap. The CDR3 sequence is 13 residues long. The CDR3 loop is CASSIGLGYEQYF. The CDR3 DNA is TGTGCCAGTAGTATCGGGCTCGGCTACGAGCAGTACTTC. Full variable domain (outside the CDR3, taken from reference TRBV19 and TRBJ2-7): DGGITQSPKYLFRKEGQNVTLSCEQNLNHDAMYWYRQDPGQGLRLIYYSQIVNDFQKGDIAEGYSVSREKKESFPLTVTSAQKNPTAFYLCASSIGLGYEQYFGPGTRLTVT.

The chain links TRBV11-2 to TRBJ2-3, with D possibly called TRBD1 or TRBD2 (5 bases each). Germline V gives CDR1 SGHAT, CDR2 FQNNGV. V lost 1 base to trimming and J lost 2 bases, with 10 bases between them. This CDR3 is built from 15 residues. Written as DNA, the CDR3 is TGTGCCAGCAGCTTAGGGTGGGGGAACACAGATACGCAGTATTTT. Amino acid sequence: CASSLGWGNTDTQYF.

The table lists this clone with a count of one. The CDR3 reads CASKRGGYGYTF. DNA for the CDR3: TGTGCCAGTAAAAGGGGAGGCTATGGCTACACCTTC. The chain carries TRBV19 and TRBJ1-2; weak D call: TRBD1 (5 bases). V was pared by 7 bases and J by 4 bases, with 10 bases between. Germline-derived CDR1 and CDR2 are LNHDA and SQIVND (reference sequence). The CDR3 is 12 residues long.

This clone appeared a single time. The V call is TRBV5-8, the J call TRBJ1-5; D is perhaps TRBD1 (6 bases). In germline, CDR1 is SGHTS, CDR2 YDEGEE. V was cut by 1 base and J by 3 bases, with 8 bases left in between. This CDR3 comprises 14 residues. CDR3 in DNA: TGTGCCAGCAGCTTGCGGACAGACAATCAGCCCCAGCATTTT. Amino acids: CASSLRTDNQPQHF.

This chain joins TRBV6-6 and TRBJ2-1; D remains unclear. The germline gives CDR1 MNHNY, CDR2 SVGAGI (reference sequence). This CDR3 is 13 amino acids long. Trimming shortened V by 0 bases and J by 7 bases, and 7 bases separated the two germline ends. For the CDR3, the DNA is TGTGCCAGCAGTTACTCCCAAAAGAATGAGCAGTTCTTC. Translating gives CASSYSQKNEQFF.

The CDR3, as DNA: TGTGCCAGCTCGGGGTGGGCTGAAGCTTTCTTT. As protein: CASSGWAEAFF. This chain links TRBV10-3 with TRBJ1-1; no reliable D call. The V gene lost 10 bases and the J gene lost 6 bases, with 12 bases spanning the gap. This CDR3 spans 11 amino acids. The germline V gene has CDR1 ENHRY and CDR2 SYGVKD.

The chain employs TRBV19 and TRBJ2-6; 8 nucleotides line up with TRBD1. The trim removed 7 bases at V and 0 bases at J, leaving 14 bases unmatched. Per the germline V gene, CDR1 is LNHDA and CDR2 is SQIVND (reference sequence). The CDR3 extends over 19 amino acids. The CDR3 nucleotides read TGTGCCAGTATGGCGGGGTTGGGACAGGCGAGCTCTGGGGCCAACGTCCTGACTTTC. It specifies CASMAGLGQASSGANVLTF.

V gene TRBV2 combines with J gene TRBJ2-1; D uncertain. Trimming removed 7 bases from V and 0 bases from J, with 7 bases in between. The CDR3 length is 13 residues. Germline CDR1 and CDR2: SNHLY and FYNNEI. The CDR3 reads CASKPNSYNEQFF. CDR3 DNA sequence: TGTGCCAGCAAACCGAACTCCTACAATGAGCAGTTCTTC.

The chain links TRBV28 to TRBJ2-7; maybe TRBD2 (5 bases). V shed 3 bases and J shed 0 bases, with 12 bases lying between them. CDR1 and CDR2 from the germline V gene are MDHEN and SYDVKM. This CDR3 region has 15 residues. The chain's CDR3 is CASSLRGSTSYEQYF. DNA for the CDR3: TGTGCCAGCAGTTTGCGAGGGTCTACCTCCTACGAGCAGTACTTC.

The chain uses TRBV5-1 and TRBJ1-5; D is uncertain. Looked up from germline, CDR1 is SGHRS and CDR2 is YFSETQ. Trimming cost V 0 bases and J 6 bases, with 13 bases left between them. This CDR3 region has 15 residues. The CDR3 spells CASSLAPGSLQPQHF. The CDR3 DNA is TGCGCCAGCAGCTTGGCCCCGGGGTCACTTCAGCCCCAGCATTTT.

The chain has TRBV6-1 and TRBJ1-5; D is unclear. CDR3 size: 12 residues. Trimming stripped 1 base from V and 3 bases from J, with 1 base between. CDR1 and CDR2 from the germline V gene are MNHNS and SASEGT. DNA of the CDR3: TGTGCCAGCAGTGAAGACAATCAGCCCCAGCATTTT. This encodes CASSEDNQPQHF.

The CDR3 reads CASSHHREVTGELFF. The CDR3 DNA follows: TGTGCCAGCAGTCATCACAGGGAGGTCACCGGGGAGCTGTTTTTT. The rearrangement uses TRBV6-1 and TRBJ2-2, with D perhaps given as TRBD1 or TRBD2 (6 bases each). In germline, CDR1 is MNHNS, CDR2 SASEGT. Trimming took off 5 bases at V and 4 bases at J, with 14 bases between the two ends. The CDR3 totals 15 residues.

The chain recombines TRBV6-5 with TRBJ1-5; tentatively, D is TRBD1 (6 bases). V was cut by 0 bases and J by 9 bases, with 12 bases left in between. CDR3 length equals 14 residues. In germline, CDR1 is MNHEY, CDR2 SVGAGI. CDR3 in amino acids: CASSYSATGGPQHF. CDR3 nucleotide sequence: TGTGCCAGCAGTTACTCAGCGACAGGAGGGCCCCAGCATTTT.

This chain links TRBV7-2 with TRBJ2-5, with TRBD2 matching 9 bases. The CDR3 runs 13 residues. Losses at the gene ends were 5 bases for V and 3 bases for J; bases not matched to a gene: 1. Per the germline V gene, CDR1 is SGHTA and CDR2 is FQGNSA. The CDR3 protein is CASSRGGEETQYF. DNA for the CDR3: TGTGCCAGCAGCCGCGGGGGGGAAGAGACCCAGTACTTC.

The genes are TRBV2 and TRBJ2-1, with D perhaps matching TRBD2 (5 bases). The germline V gene has CDR1 SNHLY and CDR2 FYNNEI. This CDR3 has 14 residues. Trimming removed 8 bases at V and 7 bases at J, with 18 bases between. CDR3 sequence reads: CASLQSGYLNEQFF. The CDR3 DNA reads TGTGCCAGCCTCCAGTCGGGGTATTTAAATGAGCAGTTCTTC.

The chain carries TRBV27 and TRBJ2-5; D gene ambiguous. Germline loops: CDR1 MNHEY, CDR2 SMNVEV (reference sequence). V dropped 6 bases and J dropped 5 bases, with 7 bases sitting between them. The CDR3 runs 11 residues. CDR3 DNA sequence: TGTGCCAGCAGCCCTCGGGAGACCCAGTACTTC. Translation gives CASSPRETQYF.